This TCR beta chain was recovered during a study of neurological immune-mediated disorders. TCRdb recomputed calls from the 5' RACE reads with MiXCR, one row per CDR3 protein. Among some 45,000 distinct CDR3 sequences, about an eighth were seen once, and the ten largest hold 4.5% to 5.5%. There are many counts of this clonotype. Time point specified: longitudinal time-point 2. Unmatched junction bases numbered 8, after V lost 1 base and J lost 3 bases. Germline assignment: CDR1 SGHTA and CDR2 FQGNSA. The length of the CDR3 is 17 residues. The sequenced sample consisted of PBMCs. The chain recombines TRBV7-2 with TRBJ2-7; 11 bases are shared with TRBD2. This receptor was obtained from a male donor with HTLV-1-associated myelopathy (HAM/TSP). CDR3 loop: CASSLGISGGARYEQYF. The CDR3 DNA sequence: TGTGCCAGCAGCTTAGGTATTAGCGGGGGGGCTCGCTACGAGCAGTACTTC. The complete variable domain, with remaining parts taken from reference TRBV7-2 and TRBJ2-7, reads GAGVSQSPSNKVTEKGKDVELRCDPISGHTALYWYRQSLGQGLEFLIYFQGNSAPDKSGLPSDRFSAERTGGSVSTLTIQRTQQEDSAVYLCASSLGISGGARYEQYFGPGTRLTVT.